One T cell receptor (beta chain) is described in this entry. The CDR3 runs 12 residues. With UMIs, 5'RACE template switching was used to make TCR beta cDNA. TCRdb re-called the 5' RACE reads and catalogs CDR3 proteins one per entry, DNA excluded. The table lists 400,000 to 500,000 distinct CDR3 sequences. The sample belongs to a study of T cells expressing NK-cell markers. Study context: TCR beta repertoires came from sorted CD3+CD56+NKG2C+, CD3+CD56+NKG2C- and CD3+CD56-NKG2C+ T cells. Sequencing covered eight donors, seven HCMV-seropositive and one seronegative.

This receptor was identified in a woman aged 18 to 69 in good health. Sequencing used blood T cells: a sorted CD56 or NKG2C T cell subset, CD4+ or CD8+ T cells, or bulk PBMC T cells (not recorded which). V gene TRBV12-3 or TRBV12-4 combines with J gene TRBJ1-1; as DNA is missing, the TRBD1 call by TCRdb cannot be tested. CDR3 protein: CASNKGGTEAFF.